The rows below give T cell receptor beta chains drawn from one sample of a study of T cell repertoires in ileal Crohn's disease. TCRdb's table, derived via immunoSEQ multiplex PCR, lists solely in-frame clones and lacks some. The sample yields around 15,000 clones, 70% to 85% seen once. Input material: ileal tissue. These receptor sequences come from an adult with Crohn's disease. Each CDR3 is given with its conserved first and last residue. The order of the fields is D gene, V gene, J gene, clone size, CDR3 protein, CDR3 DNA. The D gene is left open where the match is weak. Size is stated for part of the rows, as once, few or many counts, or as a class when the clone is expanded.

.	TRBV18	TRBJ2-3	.	CASSPSRDRTDTQYF	TGTGCCAGCTCACCCTCACGGGACCGCACAGATACGCAGTATTTT
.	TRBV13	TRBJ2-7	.	CASSLVNRAKSYEQYF	TGTGCCAGCAGCTTAGTAAACAGGGCAAAAAGTTACGAGCAGTACTTC
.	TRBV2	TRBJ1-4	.	CASTYLTQGQQLFF	TGTGCCAGCACATATCTTACTCAGGGTCAACAACTGTTTTTT
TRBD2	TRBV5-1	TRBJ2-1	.	CASSLVLAGGPYNEQFF	TGCGCCAGCAGCTTGGTGCTAGCGGGGGGGCCCTACAATGAGCAGTTCTTC
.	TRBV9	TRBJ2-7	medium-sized	CASSVSAESSYEQYF	TGTGCCAGCAGCGTATCGGCGGAGAGCTCCTACGAGCAGTACTTC
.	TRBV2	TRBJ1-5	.	CASSERVAEQPQHF	TGTGCCAGCAGTGAAAGGGTGGCGGAGCAGCCCCAGCATTTT
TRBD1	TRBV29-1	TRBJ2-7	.	CSARFGQGREQYF	TGCAGCGCGAGATTTGGACAGGGACGGGAGCAGTACTTC
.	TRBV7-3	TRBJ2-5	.	CASSLNAGGETQYF	TGTGCCAGCAGCTTAAATGCTGGCGGGGAGACCCAGTACTTC
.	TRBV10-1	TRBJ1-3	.	CASSESAGHSGNTIYF	TGCGCCAGCAGTGAGTCGGCAGGGCACTCTGGAAACACCATATATTTT
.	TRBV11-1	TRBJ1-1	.	CASSELTEAFF	TGTGCCAGCAGCGAACTTACTGAAGCTTTCTTT
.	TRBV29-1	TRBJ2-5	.	CSVYLSVGGETQYF	TGCAGCGTTTACCTTAGCGTCGGCGGAGAGACCCAGTACTTC
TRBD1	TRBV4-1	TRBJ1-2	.	CASSQGRGLTPLNYGYTF	TGCGCCAGCAGCCAAGGCAGGGGGCTAACCCCTCTTAACTATGGCTACACCTTC
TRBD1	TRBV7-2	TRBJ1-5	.	CASSPDRGWNQPQHF	TGTGCCAGCAGCCCCGACAGGGGATGGAATCAGCCCCAGCATTTT
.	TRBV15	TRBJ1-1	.	CATSPRRGTEAFF	TGTGCCACCAGCCCGCGGAGGGGGACTGAAGCTTTCTTT